This is a list of T cell receptor beta chains from one sample in a study of cytomegalovirus exposure and HLA in healthy donors. The repertoire was sequenced with immunoSEQ multiplex PCR; TCRdb's copy has only in-frame clones and lacks some. The sample includes about 120,000 clones, over 65% of them seen just once. The sample comprised PBMCs. All receptors come from a woman aged 40-49 years in good health and CMV-seropositive. Both conserved end residues are part of each CDR3. The D gene is left open where the match is weak. Clone size appears in some rows only: once, few, many, or a class for an expanded clone.

v_call,clone_size,j_call,d_call,cdr3_aa,cdr3_nt
TRBV7-8,-,TRBJ1-2,-,CASSTGIPNYGYTF,TGTGCCAGCAGCACCGGGATCCCCAACTATGGCTACACCTTC
TRBV5-1,-,TRBJ1-5,TRBD1,CASSIGTGNQPQHF,TGCGCCAGCAGCATAGGGACAGGTAATCAGCCCCAGCATTTT
TRBV7-3,-,TRBJ2-3,-,CASSPQPGTSTDTQYF,TGTGCCAGCAGCCCCCAGCCAGGGACTAGCACAGATACGCAGTATTTT
TRBV19,-,TRBJ2-5,TRBD2,CASSSKGASGGLETQYF,TGTGCCAGTAGCTCCAAAGGGGCTAGCGGGGGGTTGGAGACCCAGTACTTC
TRBV7-2,-,TRBJ2-3,TRBD2,CASSPRSGGIQDTQYF,TGTGCCAGCAGCCCAAGAAGCGGGGGGATCCAAGATACGCAGTATTTT
TRBV4-1,-,TRBJ1-6,-,CASSQRGNSPLHF,TGCGCCAGCAGCCAAAGGGGTAATTCACCCCTCCACTTT
TRBV5-1,-,TRBJ2-7,TRBD1,CASTLALGTGGYEQYF,TGCGCCAGCACCCTTGCCCTCGGGACAGGGGGCTACGAGCAGTACTTC
TRBV10-3,-,TRBJ2-7,-,CAISEFPGIGEQYF,TGTGCCATCAGTGAGTTCCCGGGAATCGGCGAGCAGTACTTC
TRBV25-1,few,TRBJ2-2,TRBD2,CASSPYAGETGELFF,TGTGCCAGCAGCCCCTACGCGGGAGAAACCGGGGAGCTGTTTTTT
TRBV5-1,-,TRBJ1-1,-,CASSPGGGRNTEAFF,TGCGCCAGCAGCCCGGGAGGGGGTAGGAACACTGAAGCTTTCTTT
TRBV19,-,TRBJ2-5,-,CASSIGGGARETQYF,TGTGCCAGTAGTATAGGAGGAGGGGCTAGGGAGACCCAGTACTTC
TRBV6-4,-,TRBJ1-1,-,CASSPSPGNTEAFF,TGTGCCAGCAGTCCCTCCCCAGGGAACACTGAAGCTTTCTTT
TRBV6-5,-,TRBJ1-2,-,CASSYSEQGLYGYTF,TGTGCCAGCAGTTACTCAGAGCAGGGACTCTATGGCTACACCTTC
TRBV15,-,TRBJ2-3,TRBD2,CATSRLAVGRSDTQYF,TGTGCCACCAGCAGACTAGCGGTAGGCAGATCAGATACGCAGTATTTT
TRBV15,-,TRBJ2-7,TRBD1,CATSIDRGLIHEQYF,TGTGCCACCAGCATCGACAGGGGTTTGATCCACGAGCAGTACTTC
TRBV19,-,TRBJ2-2,-,CASQGSGTRGTGELFF,TGTGCCAGTCAAGGGTCCGGGACAAGAGGCACCGGGGAGCTGTTTTTT
TRBV10-2,-,TRBJ2-2,TRBD2,CASSESGSGRGGELFF,TGCGCCAGCAGTGAGTCTGGTAGCGGGAGGGGCGGGGAGCTGTTTTTT
TRBV5-1,-,TRBJ1-2,-,CASSLEEGRLYGYTF,TGCGCCAGCAGCTTAGAGGAGGGACGACTCTATGGCTACACCTTC
TRBV11-2,-,TRBJ2-7,TRBD1,CASSFGTASYEQYF,TGTGCCAGCAGCTTCGGGACAGCTTCCTACGAGCAGTACTTC
TRBV7-8,-,TRBJ2-7,TRBD2,CASSLGTPRGSPGFEQYF,TGTGCCAGCAGCTTAGGAACTCCTCGCGGGAGCCCCGGGTTCGAGCAGTACTTC
TRBV30,-,TRBJ2-2,-,CAWSVNPGGTGELFF,TGTGCCTGGAGTGTAAACCCGGGTGGCACCGGGGAGCTGTTTTTT
TRBV7-9,-,TRBJ1-3,-,CASSLMSSGNTIYF,TGTGCCAGCAGCTTGATGAGCTCTGGAAACACCATATATTTT
TRBV7-8,-,TRBJ2-3,-,CASSLFPLQTGSKDTQYF,TGTGCCAGCAGCTTATTTCCCCTCCAGACAGGAAGCAAAGATACGCAGTATTTT
TRBV5-4,-,TRBJ1-2,-,CASSLSQEDGYTF,TGTGCCAGCAGCTTATCCCAAGAGGATGGCTACACCTTC